This record looks at one T cell receptor beta chain sequence and its context. The record originates from a study of OX40 agonist ivuxolimab in advanced cancers. Overall study: Patients' therapy was ivuxolimab, an antibody that acts as an agonist of OX40 (CD134). Patients receiving dose escalation had hepatocellular carcinoma, melanoma, renal cell or head and neck cancer. Of the participants, 35% to 50% had some prior anti-PD-1, anti-PD-L1 or anti-CTLA-4 therapy, which was allowed.

Deletions cut 3 bases from V and 1 base from J, with 6 bases between. The CDR3 loop spans 13 amino acids. In germline, CDR1 is LNHDA, CDR2 SQIVND (reference sequence). Clones were read by immunoSEQ multiplex PCR, and TCRdb kept only the in-frame ones, dropping some. The sample contains about 49,000 clones, 84% of which appear only once. The sample here was CD4+ or CD8+ T cells sorted from blood, taken in a trial of the OX40 agonist ivuxolimab. The receptor comes from an adult with an advanced solid tumor such as melanoma, head and neck, liver or kidney cancer. The V and J genes are TRBV19 and TRBJ2-5, with D uncertain. The CDR3 sequence: CASSITGQETQYF. CDR3 DNA: TGTGCCAGTAGTATTACCGGCCAAGAGACCCAGTACTTC.